This T cell receptor (beta chain) was sequenced in a study of naive and memory T cell subsets (dated by TCRdb to the late 2010s). Regarding the study in general: Sorted naive and memory T cell subsets from peripheral blood were analyzed in the study using a UMI-based, open-source pipeline for TCR alpha and beta sequencing. Complete agreement was observed between the functional CMV T cell responses and the IgG serology results. RNA was DNase-treated and reverse transcribed with TCR constant-region primers, mostly using SuperScript III. Study-wide conclusions, independent of this receptor: After error correction, over 95% of naive TCR sequences appeared only once, giving much steeper abundance distributions than memory subsets. Gini index rose and Shannon and inverse Simpson diversity fell from naive through CM, EM and EMRA in both CD4 and CD8 cells. The repertoire findings for the naive and memory subsets could not be validated, as no ground truth was available. A clonotype was defined as a single alpha or beta chain sequence rather than as a paired alpha/beta receptor. The abundance of TCRs followed a power law with an exponent that differed between naive and memory subsets yet stayed consistent across the three individuals. RNA-based TCR counts may be influenced by expression changes linked to T cell activation and differentiation. Naive repertoires, especially CD8, contained a few larger clonotypes, possibly memory cells re-expressing CD45RA.

From the second PCR step on, the TCR alpha and beta chain libraries were amplified in separate reactions. The CMV status of each donor was determined by measuring IFNgamma production from CD4+ T cells after fresh PBMCs had been stimulated overnight with CMV viral lysate. Using Miltenyi beads, CD4 T cells were first positively selected, and CD8 T cells were then positively selected from the CD4-negative fraction. Cells were stained for CD3, CD4, CD8, CD45RA, CD27 and a live/dead dye and were sorted on a BD Aria II into four subsets based on CD45RA and CD27. Blood was obtained from three healthy volunteers, and the blood from each volunteer was fractionated into CD4 and CD8 T cells and subsequently into four differentiation subsets. Roughly 120 ml of peripheral blood was collected from each donor, and PBMC were isolated from the blood using Ficoll-Paque PLUS density-gradient centrifugation. After sorting, cells were lysed in RLT buffer, RNA was extracted using a Qiagen RNeasy kit, and the extracted RNA was stored at -80 degrees C.

Libraries were made using UMI-ligation and nested PCR. The beta constant-region primer was an equimolar mix of two oligonucleotides covering both TRBC1 and TRBC2. The ligated cDNA went through four rounds of PCR with nested alpha and beta constant-region primers together with the SP2 primer. A single-stranded oligonucleotide bearing the SP2 primer plus a 12-nucleotide UMI was ligated onto the 3' end of the cDNA by T4 RNA ligase 1. The ligation reaction was kept at 16 degrees C for about 19-24 hours. PCR2 was typically run as a SYBR Green qPCR and stopped at a predetermined threshold to prevent over-amplification. Apart from the first purification, every purification step used Agencourt AMPure XP magnetic beads. Libraries were quantified by Qubit and checked on a TapeStation, where a main peak was expected near 650 bp. The pooled libraries were sequenced on an Illumina MiSeq using v2 2x251 paired-end kits, which usually yielded roughly 0.95-2.2 million reads per sample. Each sample's library went into the pool at approximately 4 nM, and about 4.5-8% PhiX was added to help with cluster recognition. As for how the authors treated the data: FASTQ reads processed by Demultiplexor were assigned V and J genes by Decombinator through tag matching that tolerated a single base-pair mismatch. By using UMIs, Collapsinator corrected both sequencing errors and the frequency errors caused by PCR heterogeneity. TCRs were translated and CDR3s were extracted from the conserved cysteine to the FGXG phenylalanine by CDR3Translator, with non-productive sequences being flagged. Gini, Shannon entropy and inverse Simpson indices were calculated on repertoires subsampled to equal numbers of UMI-defined TCRs. Within the linear range, a power law was fitted to clonotype abundance distributions using maximum likelihood. For one naive CD8 sample, the pipeline and MIGEC produced similar UMI counts, unique TCR numbers and clonal distributions. In one analysis, naive TCRs also found in any memory subset of the same donor were removed from the naive repertoire. A set of some 7,000 CMV-associated CDR3 sequences, compiled from VDJdb and a published dataset, was used to search the repertoires. TCRdb reworked the public reads: Q25 trimming with fastp, MiXCR clone assembly, productive beta chains retained. Rows are unified per CDR3 protein, each entry keeping the most common DNA and genes. TCRdb's processing, not the authors', yielded these V and J calls. The sample table lists some 83,000 distinct CDR3 sequences, around 9% of them with a count of one. The top ten clones comprise 1.2% of the sample.

This clonotype was picked up many times. Its antigen is unknown. Base qualities are not at hand, and no much larger clone is one base apart. Source material: naive CD8+ T cells from blood. The sample's cell subset or site, from its label and the paper: naive T cells, CD45RA high CD27+. The receptor's source is a human donor in good health.

The nucleotide sequence reads TGTGCCAGCAGTTTCGGGCAGGGGCCCTACGAGCAGTACTTC. This codes for CASSFGQGPYEQYF. Here the chain combines TRBV12-3 or TRBV12-4 and TRBJ2-7; perhaps TRBD1 is the D gene, with 6 bases matching. The CDR3 contains 14 residues, cysteine and phenylalanine counted. Kept here is only the CDR3 DNA, which spans 42 bases and is read in frame from base 1. V loses 3 bases of germline sequence and J loses 2 bases, and the interval between the two ends is 11 bases.